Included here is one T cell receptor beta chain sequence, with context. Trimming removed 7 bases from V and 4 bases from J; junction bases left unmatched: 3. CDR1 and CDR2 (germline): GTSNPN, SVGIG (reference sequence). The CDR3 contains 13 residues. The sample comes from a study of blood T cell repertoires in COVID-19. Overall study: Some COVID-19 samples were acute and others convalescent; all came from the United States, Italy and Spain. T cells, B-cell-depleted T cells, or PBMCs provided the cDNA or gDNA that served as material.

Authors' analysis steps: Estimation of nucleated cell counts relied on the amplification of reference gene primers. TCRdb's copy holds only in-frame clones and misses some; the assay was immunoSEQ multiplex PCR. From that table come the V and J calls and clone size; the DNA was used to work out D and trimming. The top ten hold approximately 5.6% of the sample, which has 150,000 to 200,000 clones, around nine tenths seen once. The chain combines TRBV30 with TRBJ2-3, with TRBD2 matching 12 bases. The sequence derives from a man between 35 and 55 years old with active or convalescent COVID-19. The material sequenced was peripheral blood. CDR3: CASRLAGADTQYF. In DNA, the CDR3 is TGTGCCTCCAGACTAGCGGGAGCAGATACGCAGTATTTT.